This T cell receptor (beta chain) is from a study of T-cell memory formation after mild COVID-19. This clonotype was observed a few times. The ends lost 8 bases at V and 4 bases at J; junction bases unmatched: 13. Germline values: CDR1 MNHEY, CDR2 SVGAGI. The CDR3 contains 16 residues. TCRdb called the 5' RACE reads again in MiXCR, with one record for every CDR3 protein. Of a few hundred thousand distinct CDR3 sequences listed, 7.5% to 10% are singletons. Sequencing was done on a sample of PBMCs or a T cell subset sorted from them (not recorded which). J is TRBJ2-2 and V is TRBV6-5; 7 nucleotides match TRBD2. The TCR originated in a man in his late teens or twenties who had mild COVID-19 (a few samples of this study predate the infection). Cell type and time point are not known. CDR3 residues: CASGFPIGGGTGELFF. In nucleotides, the CDR3 is TGTGCCAGCGGATTTCCCATTGGCGGGGGCACCGGGGAGCTGTTTTTT.